One and the same sample provided the 24 T cell receptor beta chains below, sequenced in a study of T-cell memory formation after mild COVID-19. TCRdb fed the 5' RACE reads into MiXCR, producing one record per CDR3 protein. Here the sample spans 150,000 to 200,000 distinct CDR3 sequences, 31% being singletons. The specimen was PBMCs or a T cell subset sorted from them (not recorded which). The source is an adult woman who had mild COVID-19 (a few samples of this study predate the infection). Cell type and time point are not known.

V is TRBV20-1 and J is TRBJ2-5; TRBD2 matches at 11 bases. CDR1 and CDR2 (germline): DFQATT, SNEGSKA (reference sequence). After removal of 2 bases from V and 1 base from J, the junction contained 3 bases not matched to a gene. The CDR3 is 15 amino acids. In DNA, the CDR3 is TGCAGTGCTAGAACTAGCGGGAGTGTCCAAGAGACCCAGTACTTC. Translating it yields CSARTSGSVQETQYF.

This clonotype was seen ten or more times. The genes are TRBV7-2 and TRBJ2-1; weak D call: TRBD2 (6 bases). This CDR3 contains 15 residues. Germline CDR1 reads SGHTA; CDR2 reads FQGNSA. The V and J ends lost 0 bases and 2 bases respectively, with 8 bases between them. DNA for the CDR3: TGTGCCAGCAGCTTAGCGGGAGGTCCCTACAATGAGCAGTTCTTC. This codes for CASSLAGGPYNEQFF.

Here the CDR3 reads CSARRTGREKLFF. The CDR3 bases are TGCAGTGCTAGACGGACGGGGCGTGAAAAACTGTTTTTT. This sequence joins TRBV20-1 and TRBJ1-4, with D perhaps matching TRBD1 (5 bases). The V end was cut by 2 bases, the J end by 7 bases, with 11 bases between. From germline, CDR1 is DFQATT and CDR2 SNEGSKA (reference sequence). The CDR3 totals 13 residues.

This clonotype was observed a handful of times. The chain joins TRBV5-1 to TRBJ1-4, with no clear D. V dropped 0 bases and J dropped 0 bases, with 3 bases sitting between them. This CDR3 has 14 residues. The V gene's germline CDR1 is SGHRS and CDR2 YFSETQ. CDR3: CASSLDSTNEKLFF. The CDR3 DNA is TGCGCCAGCAGCTTGGACTCAACTAATGAAAAACTGTTTTTT.

This chain connects TRBV7-9 to TRBJ2-1; TRBD2 matches 15 bases. Germline values: CDR1 SEHNR, CDR2 FQNEAQ (reference sequence). The junction had 4 bases not matched to a gene; V was cut back by 5 bases and J by 5 bases. This CDR3 region has 16 residues. The CDR3 loop reads CASSIWTSGRDNEQFF. The CDR3 bases are TGTGCCAGCAGCATCTGGACTAGCGGGAGGGACAATGAGCAGTTCTTC.

This clonotype has just a few counts. This rearrangement joins TRBV18 to TRBJ1-1; D perhaps matches TRBD1 (6 bases). The V gene lost 3 bases and the J gene lost 8 bases, with 13 bases spanning the gap. The germline V gene encodes CDR1 KGHSH and CDR2 LQKENI. The CDR3 is made up of 13 amino acids. The CDR3 region is CASSPGTRIEAFF. The CDR3 nucleotides read TGTGCCAGCTCACCCGGGACAAGGATCGAAGCTTTCTTT.

The chain is built from TRBV3-1 and TRBJ1-5; D gene uncertain. Germline values: CDR1 LGHDT, CDR2 YNNKEL (reference sequence). This CDR3 is built from 14 residues. Trimming removed 1 base from V and 4 bases from J, with 8 bases in between. DNA of the CDR3: TGTGCCAGCAGCCAAGGACTTGCTAATCAGCCCCAGCATTTT. It codes for CASSQGLANQPQHF.

V is TRBV12-3 or TRBV12-4 and J is TRBJ1-2; possible D gene TRBD1, 5 bases. The V gene lost 8 bases and the J gene lost 2 bases, with 12 bases spanning the gap. The CDR3 runs 13 residues. CDR3 residues: CASVRGWNYGYTF. Here the CDR3 DNA reads TGTGCCAGCGTCCGGGGGTGGAACTATGGCTACACCTTC.

This chain links TRBV3-1 with TRBJ2-1; the D gene is possibly TRBD1 (6 bases). CDR3 length: 15 amino acids. Germline CDR1 is LGHDT and CDR2 is YNNKEL (reference sequence). Trimming shortened V by 4 bases and J by 0 bases, and 10 bases separated the two germline ends. CDR3 coding DNA: TGTGCCAGCAGCCCGACAGGAGACTCCTACAATGAGCAGTTCTTC. Its protein product is CASSPTGDSYNEQFF.

The V call is TRBV29-1, the J call TRBJ1-4, with TRBD1 matching 11 bases. This CDR3 is built from 13 residues. CDR1 and CDR2 from the germline V gene are SQVTM and ANQGSEA. J lost 7 bases, V lost 7 bases, and 5 bases had no gene match. The CDR3: CSGRTGGVEKLFF. CDR3 nucleotide sequence: TGCAGCGGCCGGACAGGGGGCGTTGAAAAACTGTTTTTT.

This chain joins TRBV6-6 and TRBJ2-1; D perhaps matches TRBD2 (7 bases). CDR3 length: 17 residues. Trimming took 0 bases from V and 6 from J, leaving 18 bases between them. In germline, CDR1 is MNHNY, CDR2 SVGAGI (reference sequence). CDR3: CASSYSIGARGANEQFF. As DNA, the CDR3 is TGTGCCAGCAGTTACTCGATTGGGGCTCGGGGGGCCAATGAGCAGTTCTTC.

This clonotype was detected only a few times. The chain couples TRBV7-6 to TRBJ2-1, with 12 bases aligning to TRBD2. Germline CDR1 and CDR2: SGHVS and FNYEAQ. Germline trimming cut 5 bases from V and 10 bases from J; bases unmatched to any gene: 12. The CDR3 covers 16 residues. CDR3 amino acids: CASSRGLAGLQEEQFF. The DNA for the CDR3 is TGTGCCAGCAGCCGAGGACTAGCGGGATTGCAGGAGGAGCAGTTCTTC.

The CDR3 loop is CASSNPGTGNTEAFF. The DNA for the CDR3 is TGTGCCAGCAGTAACCCCGGGACAGGGAACACTGAAGCTTTCTTT. The chain combines TRBV6-5 with TRBJ1-1; 8 bases map to TRBD1. The junction had 6 bases not matched to a gene; V was cut back by 5 bases and J by 1 base. The germline CDR1 and CDR2 sequences are MNHEY and SVGAGI. CDR3 length: 15 residues.

This clonotype appeared a few times. The chain links TRBV4-2 to TRBJ2-7; 10 bases map to TRBD2. The junction had 3 bases not matched to a gene; V was cut back by 3 bases and J by 1 base. CDR1 is LGHNA, CDR2 YNFKEQ, per germline. There are 15 residues in the CDR3. As DNA, the CDR3 is TGTGCCAGCAGCCAGGGGACTAGCGAGTCCTACGAGCAGTACTTC. Protein: CASSQGTSESYEQYF.

The chain uses TRBV25-1 and TRBJ2-1; 9 bases line up with TRBD2. The CDR3 loop spans 17 amino acids. Germline assignment: CDR1 MGHDK and CDR2 SYGVNS. The trim removed 2 bases at V and 9 bases at J, leaving 14 bases unmatched. The CDR3 DNA sequence: TGTGCCAGCAGTGAAGTCGGGAGAGCGGGAGGTCGCGGTGAGCAGTTCTTC. It encodes CASSEVGRAGGRGEQFF.

The chain combines TRBV2 with TRBJ1-1, with 10 bases fitting TRBD1. CDR3 size: 14 residues. J gave up 9 bases and V 3 bases, and 7 bases lay outside the gene matches. CDR1 SNHLY and CDR2 FYNNEI come from the germline V gene. The CDR3 sequence is CASSDLGTGEQAFF. The CDR3 nucleotides read TGTGCCAGCAGTGATCTCGGGACAGGGGAACAAGCTTTCTTT.

V gene TRBV7-3 combines with J gene TRBJ2-1; perhaps TRBD1 as D (6 bases). CDR1 is SGHTA, CDR2 FQGTGA, per germline. V lost 4 bases and J lost 9, with 13 bases in between. The CDR3 is made up of 13 amino acids. CDR3 residues: CASSYPRGGEQFF. The CDR3 nucleotides are TGTGCCAGCAGCTACCCCCGAGGGGGTGAGCAGTTCTTC.

The chain has TRBV18 and TRBJ1-2; 8 positions agree with TRBD1. This CDR3 contains 16 residues. Germline V CDR1 and CDR2: KGHSH, LQKENI. V lost 4 bases to trimming and J lost 3 bases; unmatched junction nucleotides: 10. As DNA, the CDR3 is TGTGCCAGCTCACAAAGCCAACAGGGGGGCGACTATGGCTACACCTTC. The encoded protein is CASSQSQQGGDYGYTF.

In its sample, this clonotype was seen a few times. The chain couples TRBV5-1 to TRBJ2-6; D possibly corresponds to TRBD2 (5 bases). The CDR3 has 15 residues. CDR1 and CDR2 (germline): SGHRS, YFSETQ. Deletions cut 2 bases from V and 3 bases from J, with 9 bases between. The DNA for the CDR3 is TGCGCCAGCAGCTTATCGGGGAGTGGGGCCAACGTCCTGACTTTC. Translation gives CASSLSGSGANVLTF.

The chain couples TRBV6-5 to TRBJ2-5, with a weak D call TRBD2 (5 bases). The CDR3 has 13 amino acids. Germline CDR1 is MNHEY and CDR2 is SVGAGI. Between the trimmed V and J ends, which lost 4 bases and 2 bases, there was a span of 8 bases. The CDR3 loop is CASSSQRQETQYF. DNA of the CDR3: TGTGCCAGCAGTTCCCAGCGGCAAGAGACCCAGTACTTC.

This clonotype is a singleton in its sample. Because it lacks the conserved phenylalanine or tryptophan at the end, this CDR3 is likely a read error. The limits of the CDR3 on the DNA are not certain, so only TCRdb's listed CDR3 is given. The rearrangement joins TRBV6-6 to TRBJ1-2; whether TRBD1, the table's D call, matches the DNA was not checked. The CDR3 is 13 residues long, counting both termini. Germline assignment: CDR1 MNHNY and CDR2 SVGAGI (reference sequence). CDR3 protein: CASSGGVGGARDS.

The rearrangement joins TRBV6-6 to TRBJ2-3, with TRBD2 matching 8 bases. V trimming: 6 bases; J trimming: 3 bases; junction bases outside the gene matches: 8. Looked up from germline, CDR1 is MNHNY and CDR2 is SVGAGI (reference sequence). The CDR3 loop spans 15 amino acids. The CDR3 bases are TGTGCCAGCAGGTCAGCGGGAGTCGAGACAGATACGCAGTATTTT. It yields the protein CASRSAGVETDTQYF.

This clonotype was counted only a few times. This chain uses TRBV2 with TRBJ2-7; tentatively, D is TRBD1 (5 bases). The CDR3 is 15 amino acids. Germline values: CDR1 SNHLY, CDR2 FYNNEI. V was clipped by 3 bases and J by 2 bases, with 14 bases between them. CDR3 in amino acids: CASSEAAGLTYEQYF. CDR3 nucleotides: TGTGCCAGCAGTGAGGCGGCAGGGCTGACCTACGAGCAGTACTTC.

The chain links TRBV3-1 to TRBJ2-2, with 10 bases lining up with TRBD2. The CDR3 has 16 residues. The germline V gene encodes CDR1 LGHDT and CDR2 YNNKEL (reference sequence). V was clipped by 1 base and J by 4 bases; unmatched bases: 3. This CDR3 is CASSQGTSGSTGELFF. Written as DNA, the CDR3 is TGTGCCAGCAGCCAAGGGACTAGCGGATCCACCGGGGAGCTGTTTTTT. The variable domain in full, with the rest retrieved from reference TRBV3-1 and TRBJ2-2, is DTAVSQTPKYLVTQMGNDKSIKCEQNLGHDTMYWYKQDSKKFLKIMFSYNNKELIINETVPNRFSPKSPDKAHLNLHINSLELGDSAVYFCASSQGTSGSTGELFFGEGSRLTVL.